The source of this T cell receptor beta chain is a study of cytomegalovirus exposure and HLA in healthy donors (dated by TCRdb to about 2017). Some background on the complete study: An earlier analysis of a few hundred of the donors reported 276 Gb of sequence data and 90 million to 120 million unique TCR beta sequences obtained from some 170 million T cells. Approximately 300 gigabases of sequencing data and around 80 million unique TCR sequences made up an early release that covered approximately 700 HLA-typed donors. Of the 300 to 450 genotyped donors, approximately 80% were placed in the genetic ancestry cluster associated with self-reported Caucasian donors. The study aimed to test whether signatures of past pathogen exposure could be identified by cataloging public T cell receptors. The study profiled the T cell repertoires of about 720 subjects by immunosequencing and related them to cytomegalovirus serostatus. A separate validation cohort of about 110 different subjects was used in addition to the approximately 640-subject first cohort. To predict cytomegalovirus infection status, the study brought together high-throughput TCR immunosequencing, statistical association of individual TCRs with disease status, and machine learning. In a later analysis, previously published TCR beta repertoires from 670 or so donors were re-analyzed and high-resolution HLA genotyping was added so that TCR occurrence patterns could be studied. Rather than drawing on any new phenotypic data, the later analysis identified candidate immune exposures from TCR beta sequences and the way those sequences occurred across donors. An earlier analysis of fewer than 700 of the donors applied high-throughput TCR beta sequencing to assess whether each TCR beta V gene segment acted as functional or pseudogenic. Donor age, sex, ethnicity and CMV serostatus were collected together with the repertoire data. In a later genetic analysis, genome-wide SNP genotypes for about 65% of the roughly 670 donors were used, and that subset was treated as a discovery cohort. Every discovery cohort repertoire had been produced on one sequencing platform. HLA typing covered class I and class II loci at four-digit resolution. Typing coverage differed by locus: A, B, C, DRB1 and DQB1 were typed in about 629-640 donors, DQA1 in 522, DPA1 in around 600, and DPB1 in approximately 450. Roughly five DR-DQ haplotypes were handled as single units for association and clustering because linkage in the cohort was strong. On average, around 240,000 unique TCR beta nucleotide sequences were sequenced per donor among some 420 genotyped donors of the cohort, with around 19% of those sequences being non-productive. Broader findings and caveats from the paper: Some IMGT-functional V segments, including TRBV6-2 and TRBV6-3, could not be distinguished by the 87-base-pair reads and were therefore excluded. According to a later analysis, most CMV-associated TCR beta chains appeared to be HLA-restricted, and the HLA associations seemed to be driven largely by CMV exposure. Linkage disequilibrium might explain the correlated functional status among segregating V segments, but an unknown experimental factor could not be ruled out. According to a later analysis, parvovirus B19, influenza, CMV and Epstein-Barr virus appeared linked to several top co-occurrence clusters. A cluster of highly shared sequence variants was judged likely to represent a technical artifact of the sequencing pipeline. In a later analysis, the rate of TCR association differed among HLA loci, with DRB1 alleles having the most associated TCRs and HLA-C alleles having the fewest. The authors suggested that the approach could potentially be extended to other disease states and immunological phenotypes. A later analysis found that HLA-associated TCR beta chains were more clonally expanded and had lower generation probabilities than equally common non-associated chains. Across donors, most TCR sequences were observed very rarely, whereas some public TCRs were present in many individuals. Roughly uniform sequencing depth across donors was assumed in presence/absence analyses, although this assumption may not hold. CMV serostatus was the only immune exposure information available for the cohort. According to a later genetic analysis, donors in an Asian-associated ancestry cluster had fewer N-insertions in productive TCRs than the approximately 690-donor mean. Fewer than 20 rarely observed V segments, including chromosome 9 orphons, were excluded from the earlier analysis of almost 600 of the donors because counts were too low. Assigning TCR associations to individual alleles was difficult when HLA alleles, especially DR and DQ, strongly co-occurred. V-gene and J-gene trimming of TCR beta chains was associated with a missense DCLRE1C variant in a later genetic analysis, and the association was replicated in an independent cohort. In an earlier analysis of under 600 of the donors, most TCR beta V segments were observed in productive rearrangements about 90% or about 30% of the time, broadly matching IMGT annotations. The cohort was sequenced for TCR beta chains only, and without alpha or paired-chain data the features that could be detected were limited. A further reported finding was that TCR beta sequences accurately predicted the HLA-A and HLA-B alleles for most subjects in the first cohort. A later analysis associated 16,951 TCR beta sequences with specific HLA alleles at a false discovery rate of 0.05. Cytomegalovirus status was reported to be diagnosed by the classifier with high specificity and sensitivity in both the original and validation cohorts. A few of the identified cytomegalovirus-associated TCR beta chains were confirmed in vitro to be specific for cytomegalovirus antigens. The study listed approximately 150 TCR beta chains as associated with cytomegalovirus. Because some donors lacked HLA typing at each locus, the association tests relied only on the typed subset.

The receptor library was made with the immunoSEQ multiplex PCR assay. The multiplex PCR relied on a mix of 60 forward primers for TCR Vbeta segments and 13 reverse primers for TCR Jbeta segments. A multiplex PCR assay on genomic DNA amplified the CDR3 region of rearranged TCR beta genes. Amplified TCR beta libraries were sequenced as 87-base-pair reads on the Illumina HiSeq System. The source study handled its data this way. A later analysis tallied roughly 78 million unique TCR beta chains across the 666 repertoires, and some 10 million of those chains were shared by two or more donors. Raw reads were error-corrected and collapsed into unique sequences by a nearest-neighbor algorithm in which closely related sequences were merged to remove PCR and sequencing errors. To assign V, D and J gene segments, CDR3 sequences were aligned to IMGT reference sequences. Each retained sequence needed at least a six-nucleotide match to both a V gene segment and a J gene segment. Rearrangements were called productive when the CDR3 lacked stop codons and stayed in frame with V and J; all others were non-productive. CDR3 was defined according to IMGT convention as the region running from the second conserved V-encoded cysteine to the conserved J-encoded phenylalanine. Sequences without an unambiguous match to a single V gene segment were excluded from the earlier analysis of almost 600 of the donors. An earlier analysis of about 600 of the donors called V segments functional above 56.7% productive rearrangements and segregating when the between-donor standard deviation exceeded 5%. A statistical classification framework was built for diagnosing cytomegalovirus status from the catalog of TCR beta chain sequences. V and J gene assignment, in a later analysis, came from comparing TCR nucleotide sequences with IMGT/GENE-DB human TR gene sequences. A later analysis assigned CDR3 sequences and most-parsimonious VDJ recombination scenarios with the TCRdist pipeline. In a later analysis, each TCR beta chain was defined by its CDR3 amino acid sequence together with its V-gene family, and reads without a unique V-gene family were excluded. A later analysis removed 450 to 600 highly shared, low-generation-probability nucleotide sequences to deal with suspected cross-contamination and a sequencing artifact. For each public chain, a later analysis derived a clonal expansion index from normalized ranks of inferred template counts within each repertoire. In a later analysis, generation probabilities were computed using a VDJ recombination model fitted to out-of-frame rearrangements, and the results were checked against IGoR. A later analysis scored TCR-TCR, TCR-HLA and TCR-CMV co-occurrence with hypergeometric tests, applying a repertoire-size bias correction to TCR pairs. False discovery rates were estimated in a later analysis by permuting HLA or CMV assignments 20 times. In a later analysis, co-occurring TCRs were grouped using DBSCAN, with TCRdist sequence similarity added in when clustering inside HLA-allele-positive subsets. For co-occurrence clustering, repertoires with fewer than 30,000 or more than 120,000 public chains were excluded, along with about five repertoires with anomalous nucleotide sharing. What TCRdb holds here is the immuneACCESS table cut down to in-frame rearrangements. Part of the clones is not present; checked against another copy, under half of the missing clones reflect an unresolved V gene, and the others are unexplained. V, J and clone size are taken as reported in that table, and D and trimming were inferred from the DNA itself. The sample includes roughly 170,000 clones, with approximately 80% observed a single time. The ten largest clones take up roughly 4.7% of the sample.

A word on this clone: The target of this receptor is not known. One base away there is no much larger clone; base qualities are not given.

The cohort was made up of 500 to 800 healthy bone marrow donors. At the time of sampling, all cohort members were nominally healthy, though unrecorded immune exposures were likely present. The donor was CMV seropositive and belonged to the group of about 290 seropositive cohort members. Each donor provided a peripheral blood sample, and peripheral blood mononuclear cells were used for TCR beta sequencing. Genomic DNA was extracted from the blood cell samples with the Qiagen DNeasy Blood Extraction Kit. V is pared back by 0 bases and J by 6 bases, with 11 bases lying between the germline termini. The germline V gene yields MGHRA for CDR1 and YSYEKL for CDR2. The CDR3 measures 14 amino acids from cysteine to phenylalanine. Only the CDR3 portion is preserved as DNA: 42 bases, with reading frame beginning at the first base.

The source of this sequence is a woman aged 45-59 years in good health and CMV-seropositive. In this chain, TRBV4-1 is recombined with TRBJ1-2; no confident D gene assignment can be made. Material for sequencing was PBMCs. The CDR3 protein: CASSQDHLRNGYTF. The bases are TGCGCCAGCAGCCAAGATCATCTAAGAAATGGCTACACCTTC.